This TCR beta chain emerged from a study of blood T cell repertoires in COVID-19. Background on the study: The United States, Italy and Spain provided the acute and convalescent COVID-19 samples. PBMCs, B-cell-depleted T cells, or T cells provided the cDNA or gDNA that made up the material.

In the study's own analysis: For nucleated cells, counts were estimated from reference gene primer amplification. The repertoire was sequenced with immunoSEQ multiplex PCR; TCRdb's copy has only in-frame clones and lacks some. Clonal size and the V and J genes are those of that table, whereas D and trimming came from the DNA. The table records about 210,000 clones, approximately 82% of them present only once. Germline V lookup: CDR1 MNHEY, CDR2 SVGAGI. Trimming took 6 bases from V and 6 from J, leaving 18 bases between them. The CDR3 loop spans 14 amino acids. The specimen sequenced was peripheral blood. This chain uses TRBV6-5 with TRBJ2-7; possible D gene TRBD1, 6 bases. This TCR derives from a man aged 50 to 59 with active or convalescent COVID-19. The DNA for the CDR3 is TGTGCCAGCAGGAAATACAGGGAGAAAGGCGAGCAGTACTTC. Its translation is CASRKYREKGEQYF.